This T cell receptor beta chain was found in a study of control samples from healthy donors and cancer patients. J was trimmed by 3 bases and V by 9 bases; bases with no gene match: 6. There are 14 residues in the CDR3. Germline-derived CDR1 and CDR2 are SNHLY and FYNNEI. Method: immunoSEQ multiplex PCR; TCRdb's copy keeps in-frame clones and lacks some. The sample includes 130,000 or so clones, about 87% of them seen just once. The sequence was obtained from a man between 60 and 70 years old in good health. Sequencing was carried out using blood. The rearrangement links TRBV2 to TRBJ2-7; 12 bases are a match to TRBD2. The CDR3 here is CASSQGLAGYEQYF. The CDR3 nucleotides are TGTGCCAGTTCCCAGGGACTAGCGGGCTACGAGCAGTACTTC.